This TCR beta chain emerged from a study of T cell clonotyping in hematopoietic cell transplantation. General study results and limits: Few recipient clonotypes overlapped donors; over 95% were de novo at given depth. Pathologically expanded recipient clonotypes increased progressively from day 30 to day 180 as diversity fell. Broader posttransplant TCR repertoire diversity was predicted by graft donor and pretransplant recipient Inverse Simpson Index values.

Per germline, CDR1 MNHEY and CDR2 SMNVEV (reference sequence). The CDR3 extends over 13 amino acids. Trimming pared 8 bases from V and 3 bases from J, leaving 14 bases between. A note on this clone: Its antigen remains unknown.

Recipient blood drawn about 28 days pretransplant and days 30, 100, 180 after. The repertoire was sequenced with immunoSEQ multiplex PCR; TCRdb's copy has only in-frame clones and lacks some. Of thousands of clones listed, more than 90% were seen once; the top ten hold approximately 0.44%. This chain uses TRBV27 with TRBJ2-7, with no clear D. The receptor was derived from a male patient aged 35 to 55 who had an allogeneic stem cell transplant from a related donor, so the T cells may come from the graft donor. Some clones in this sample may be carry-over from other donors' samples. Sequencing was performed on PBMCs, taken 30 days after allogeneic stem cell transplant. The CDR3 bases are TGTGCCAGCGCCATCAGATTCGACTACGAGCAGTACTTC. It codes for CASAIRFDYEQYF.